This TCR beta chain stems from a study of cytomegalovirus exposure and HLA in healthy donors. On the study more broadly: Out of about 190 million T cells, an earlier analysis found over 100 million unique TCR beta sequences in total.

CDR1 SGHDT and CDR2 YYEEEE come from the germline V gene. CDR3 size: 13 residues. V lost 4 bases and J 2 bases, leaving 7 bases between the germline ends. Researchers ran the PCR with 60 Vbeta and 13 Jbeta primers. This table comes from immunoSEQ multiplex PCR, and its TCRdb copy is limited to in-frame clones, with some not included. The sample lists about 110,000 clones, about 86% occurring once. Material: PBMCs. The TCR comes from a woman in her thirties in good health and CMV-seronegative. The genes are TRBV5-6 and TRBJ1-5; D not resolved. Here the CDR3 reads CASSGGGNQPQHF. The CDR3 bases are TGTGCCAGCAGCGGCGGGGGCAATCAGCCCCAGCATTTT.